This TCR beta chain was observed in a study of metastatic and nonmetastatic thyroid tumors. Whole-study context: Blood and tumor or nodule tissue repertoires from malignant and benign thyroid patients were compared. General study findings and limits: As reported, TCR beta diversity in blood and tumor was significantly higher in malignant thyroid tumors than in benign nodules.

Until they underwent thyroid surgery, no patient had received any treatment. This clone has ten or more counts. Its antigen is as yet unknown. V lost 3 bases, J lost 2 bases, and 2 bases lay in between. Per germline, CDR1 DFQATT and CDR2 SNEGSKA (reference sequence). The CDR3 consists of 11 residues. Per the authors' pipeline: A papillary thyroid cancer distant-metastasis classifier was built from CDR3 differences across clinicopathological groups. TCRdb reanalyzed the PCR reads via MiXCR. TCRdb, rather than the study authors, made the V and J calls. Of about 70,000 clones listed, 18% are singletons. The rearrangement uses TRBV20-1 and TRBJ2-1; D gene ambiguous. The sample taken for sequencing was blood. The TCR was taken from a female donor with papillary thyroid cancer or a benign thyroid nodule (not recorded which). Some clones in this sample may be carry-over from other donors' samples. DNA of the CDR3: TGCAGTGCTAGCCCCTACAATGAGCAGTTCTTC. It is translated as CSASPYNEQFF.